The next 11 T cell receptor beta chains were all read from a single sample in a study of T cells in Graves' hyperthyroidism and ophthalmopathy. Amplified TCR beta CDR3 regions derived from RNA transcripts. The primer set for the first-round RT-PCR of the TCR CDR3 was HTBI. A single record per CDR3 protein comes from TCRdb applying MiXCR to the multiplex PCR reads. The data contain roughly 500,000 distinct CDR3 sequences, around 14% of them seen just once; the ten biggest clones take up roughly 5.7%. Sequences were obtained from blood. The receptors were sampled from a young woman with Graves' hyperthyroidism that later progressed to Graves' ophthalmopathy.

This clonotype was recorded at least ten times. The rearrangement links TRBV2 to TRBJ2-7; D gene uncertain. Germline CDR1 reads SNHLY; CDR2 reads FYNNEI. This CDR3 is 13 amino acids long. V lost 7 bases and J lost 3, with 13 bases in between. The CDR3 DNA reads TGTGCCAGCATGGGCGACTTATACTACGAGCAGTACTTC. This encodes CASMGDLYYEQYF.

This clonotype was found many times. This chain uses TRBV7-8 with TRBJ1-1; no firm D call. With 1 base removed from V and 0 bases from J, the gap between germline ends came to 6 bases. Germline loops: CDR1 SGHVS, CDR2 FQNEAQ. The CDR3 spans 14 residues. The DNA of the CDR3 is TGTGCCAGCAGCTTAGAACGGATGAACACTGAAGCTTTCTTT. Translation: CASSLERMNTEAFF.

Many counts were recorded for this clonotype. This CDR3 reads CASSPIGTSGFSYEQYF. In nucleotides, the CDR3 is TGTGCCAGCAGTCCTATAGGGACTAGCGGGTTCTCCTACGAGCAGTACTTC. The chain uses TRBV28 and TRBJ2-7, with 12 nucleotides matching TRBD2. Germline V CDR1 and CDR2: MDHEN, SYDVKM. This CDR3 has 17 residues. V lost 5 bases to trimming and J lost 0 bases; unmatched junction nucleotides: 8. The whole variable domain, remainder taken from reference TRBV28 and TRBJ2-7, is DVKVTQSSRYLVKRTGEKVFLECVQDMDHENMFWYRQDPGLGLRLIYFSYDVKMKEKGDIPEGYSVSREKKERFSLILESASTNQTSMYLCASSPIGTSGFSYEQYFGPGTRLTVT.

This clonotype was recorded at least ten times. This chain connects TRBV11-1 to TRBJ2-1; 10 bases are a match to TRBD2. V was pared by 2 bases and J by 3 bases, with 7 bases of the junction left unmatched. This CDR3 has 17 residues. In germline, CDR1 is SGHAT, CDR2 FQDESV (reference sequence). The CDR3 DNA sequence: TGTGCCAGCAGCTTAAGCTCTAGCGGGAGTATCTACAATGAGCAGTTCTTC. It translates to CASSLSSSGSIYNEQFF. Based on the CDR3 plus reference TRBV11-1 and TRBJ2-1, the full variable domain is EAEVAQSPRYKITEKSQAVAFWCDPISGHATLYWYRQILGQGPELLVQFQDESVVDDSQLPKDRFSAERLKGVDSTLKIQPAELGDSAMYLCASSLSSSGSIYNEQFFGPGTRLTVL.

The V and J genes are TRBV5-1 and TRBJ2-2, with 9 nucleotides matching TRBD1. Trimming cost V 1 base and J 1 base; bases outside gene matches: 5. The CDR3 consists of 17 residues. The V gene's germline CDR1 is SGHRS and CDR2 YFSETQ. In DNA, the CDR3 is TGCGCCAGCAGCTTGCCGAGACAGGGGGGGAACACCGGGGAGCTGTTTTTT. Amino acid sequence: CASSLPRQGGNTGELFF.

There are many counts of this clonotype. The V call is TRBV7-2, the J call TRBJ1-4, with 9 positions matching TRBD1. The ends lost 2 bases at V and 8 bases at J; junction bases unmatched: 6. The CDR3 extends over 15 amino acids. Germline-derived CDR1 and CDR2 are SGHTA and FQGNSA. The CDR3 reads CASSLWDRVGEKLFF. CDR3 DNA sequence: TGTGCCAGCAGCTTATGGGACAGGGTGGGCGAAAAACTGTTTTTT.

This clonotype was picked up many times. The chain has TRBV7-9 and TRBJ2-7; D is perhaps TRBD1 (6 bases). Trimming removed 6 bases at V and 0 bases at J, with 12 bases between. There are 14 residues in the CDR3. Germline CDR1 reads SEHNR; CDR2 reads FQNEAQ (reference sequence). As DNA, the CDR3 is TGTGCCAGCAGTTTCGGACAGCCCTCCTACGAGCAGTACTTC. Its translation: CASSFGQPSYEQYF. The complete variable domain, with remaining parts taken from reference TRBV7-9 and TRBJ2-7, reads DTGVSQNPRHKITKRGQNVTFRCDPISEHNRLYWYRQTLGQGPEFLTYFQNEAQLEKSRLLSDRFSAERPKGSFSTLEIQRTEQGDSAMYLCASSFGQPSYEQYFGPGTRLTVT.

This clonotype was seen a handful of times. V gene TRBV7-8 combines with J gene TRBJ2-7; possibly TRBD1 for D (5 bases). Germline-derived CDR1 and CDR2 are SGHVS and FQNEAQ. CDR3 length: 13 amino acids. V was trimmed by 5 bases and J by 7 bases, leaving 15 bases between them. CDR3 loop: CASSPEAGQEQYF. The CDR3 coding sequence is TGTGCCAGCAGCCCCGAGGCAGGGCAGGAGCAGTACTTC. The full variable domain, completed using reference TRBV7-8 and TRBJ2-7, is GAGVSQSPRYKVAKRGQDVALRCDPISGHVSLFWYQQALGQGPEFLTYFQNEAQLDKSGLPSDRFFAERPEGSVSTLKIQRTQQEDSAVYLCASSPEAGQEQYFGPGTRLTVT.

This clonotype was seen only a few times. The chain couples TRBV7-9 to TRBJ1-1; 7 bases fit TRBD1. Germline-derived CDR1 and CDR2 are SEHNR and FQNEAQ (reference sequence). The CDR3 is 14 residues long. Losses at the gene ends were 5 bases for V and 3 bases for J; bases not matched to a gene: 6. This chain's CDR3 is CASSSRQGHTEAFF. The DNA of the CDR3 is TGTGCCAGCAGCAGCCGACAGGGTCACACTGAAGCTTTCTTT.

This clonotype was observed at least ten times. This rearrangement joins TRBV19 to TRBJ1-5; a possible D gene is TRBD1 (5 bases). The CDR3 loop spans 15 amino acids. Germline loops: CDR1 LNHDA, CDR2 SQIVND (reference sequence). V lost 7 bases and J 1 base, leaving 14 bases between the germline ends. In DNA form, the CDR3 reads TGTGCCAGTATCCAAGACAGTGCGAGCAATCAGCCCCAGCATTTT. It is translated as CASIQDSASNQPQHF.

This clonotype was detected ten times or more. The CDR3 sequence: CASSHPGATGETFF. The CDR3 DNA follows: TGCGCCAGCAGCCACCCCGGGGCCACTGGCGAGACTTTCTTT. The chain is built from TRBV4-1 and TRBJ1-1, with D possibly TRBD1 on 5 matching bases. This CDR3 is built from 14 residues. The V gene lost 3 bases and the J gene lost 12 bases, with 20 bases spanning the gap. The V gene's germline CDR1 is MGHRA and CDR2 YSYEKL.